This T cell receptor (beta chain) is drawn from a study of graft-versus-host responses after intestinal transplantation. With regard to this clone: What it binds is unknown.

Study-wide findings and caveats: Circulating GvH clones peaking coincided with falling HvG clones soon after transplant. Investigators detected GvH clones in recipient marrow, with some emerging earlier in ileum or blood.

Germline loops: CDR1 SGHRS, CDR2 YFSETQ. This CDR3 is 15 amino acids long. Between the trimmed V and J ends, which lost 1 base and 6 bases, there was a span of 14 bases. Sequencing used immunoSEQ multiplex PCR; TCRdb keeps in-frame clones, though not all of them. The sample comprises more than 70,000 clones, roughly 80% of which are singletons, and roughly 0.83% rests with the top ten. The chain couples TRBV5-1 to TRBJ2-1; TRBD1 might be the D (5 bases). This TCR came from a human donor who received an intestinal transplant. Sequenced material: unstimulated CD4+ T cells sorted from spleen or lymph node cells, taken before intestinal transplant. This chain's CDR3 is CASSLPIDSSNEQFF. CDR3 bases: TGCGCCAGCAGCTTGCCGATAGACAGTTCCAATGAGCAGTTCTTC. The full variable domain, rest sourced from reference TRBV5-1 and TRBJ2-1, is KAGVTQTPRYLIKTRGQQVTLSCSPISGHRSVSWYQQTPGQGLQFLFEYFSETQRNKGNFPGRFSGRQFSNSRSEMNVSTLELGDSALYLCASSLPIDSSNEQFFGPGTRLTVL.